A selection of T cell receptor beta chains follows, all from one sample in a study of cytomegalovirus exposure and HLA in healthy donors. The assay was immunoSEQ multiplex PCR, and TCRdb's table has in-frame clones only and misses some. The sample holds 110,000 to 150,000 clones, 70% seen once. Sequenced sample: PBMCs. All receptors derive from a woman aged 60-70 years in good health and CMV-seropositive. The CDR3 runs from the conserved cysteine through the conserved F or W. A D gene is named only where the DNA matches it firmly. Clone size is given for some rows only: seen once, a few or many times, or a class if the clone is expanded.

J	D	V	size	CDR3	DNA
TRBJ1-2	TRBD1	TRBV19	once	CASSQGVSFGYTF	TGTGCCAGTAGCCAGGGGGTTTCGTTTGGCTACACCTTC
TRBJ2-7	TRBD2	TRBV4-1	.	CASSQERGAGGLPESYEQYF	TGCGCCAGCAGCCAAGAGCGGGGAGCGGGGGGCCTGCCCGAGTCCTACGAGCAGTACTTC
TRBJ2-7	TRBD1	TRBV15	once	CATSRDGQGSDEQYF	TGTGCCACCAGCAGAGATGGACAGGGATCCGACGAGCAGTACTTC
TRBJ2-7	.	TRBV19	.	CASSPDSSYEQYF	TGTGCCAGTAGCCCGGACAGCTCCTACGAGCAGTACTTC
TRBJ1-2	.	TRBV28	.	CASSTTGREGYTF	TGTGCCAGCAGCACAACAGGGAGAGAGGGCTACACCTTC
TRBJ1-2	.	TRBV4-2	few	CASSQAYRAGGYYGYTF	TGTGCCAGCAGCCAAGCTTACAGGGCCGGAGGTTACTATGGCTACACCTTC
TRBJ1-2	.	TRBV6-1	.	CASSEAHGDYYGYTF	TGTGCCAGCAGTGAAGCGCACGGGGACTACTATGGCTACACCTTC
TRBJ1-1	TRBD1	TRBV2	.	CASRSTGTANTEAFF	TGTGCCAGCAGGTCCACCGGGACAGCGAACACTGAAGCTTTCTTT
TRBJ1-2	TRBD1	TRBV29-1	.	CSADREAGYTF	TGCAGCGCCGACAGGGAGGCTGGCTACACCTTC
TRBJ2-2	TRBD1	TRBV25-1	.	CASSENRGNTGELFF	TGTGCCAGCAGTGAAAACAGGGGCAACACCGGGGAGCTGTTTTTT
TRBJ1-2	.	TRBV28	few	CASSPGAERGYTF	TGTGCCAGCAGCCCTGGGGCTGAGAGGGGCTACACCTTC
TRBJ2-1	.	TRBV7-3	.	CASSPSGLANNEQFF	TGTGCCAGCAGCCCAAGTGGTCTAGCGAACAATGAGCAGTTCTTC
TRBJ2-1	.	TRBV7-3	few	CASSFNAGEYNEQFF	TGTGCCAGCAGCTTCAACGCAGGGGAATACAATGAGCAGTTCTTC
TRBJ2-1	.	TRBV21-1	.	CASSPRTGGEDNEQFF	TGTGCCAGCAGCCCGAGGACAGGGGGCGAGGACAATGAGCAGTTCTTC
TRBJ2-5	.	TRBV11-3	.	CASSGGVIGKETQYF	TGTGCCAGCAGCGGAGGGGTCATAGGGAAAGAGACCCAGTACTTC
TRBJ2-1	TRBD2	TRBV6-4	.	CASSRTSGGAYNEQFF	TGTGCCAGCAGCCGGACTAGCGGGGGGGCTTACAATGAGCAGTTCTTC
TRBJ1-5	TRBD1	TRBV28	.	CASMGTGGYNQPQHF	TGTGCCAGCATGGGGACAGGGGGCTACAATCAGCCCCAGCATTTT
TRBJ1-1	.	TRBV10-3	.	CAISVGGDTEAFF	TGTGCCATCAGTGTTGGAGGGGACACTGAAGCTTTCTTT
TRBJ1-1	.	TRBV28	.	CASSAPGLSTEAFF	TGTGCCAGCAGTGCCCCGGGACTGAGCACTGAAGCTTTCTTT
TRBJ1-2	.	TRBV7-2	.	CASSPSRANYGYTF	TGTGCCAGCAGCCCCTCGCGGGCAAACTATGGCTACACCTTC
TRBJ2-5	.	TRBV7-9	.	CASSPRGTGTLQETQYF	TGTGCCAGCAGCCCTAGGGGTACCGGGACTCTCCAAGAGACCCAGTACTTC
TRBJ1-1	TRBD1	TRBV5-6	few	CASSTPTGGNAFF	TGTGCCAGCAGCACTCCTACAGGGGGCAACGCTTTCTTT
TRBJ2-2	.	TRBV5-5	.	CASSLVEDGELFF	TGTGCCAGCAGCTTGGTCGAGGACGGGGAGCTGTTTTTT
TRBJ1-1	.	TRBV7-2	.	CASSLVSGLNTEAFF	TGTGCCAGCAGCTTAGTGTCAGGCTTGAACACTGAAGCTTTCTTT
TRBJ2-3	TRBD2	TRBV6-1	.	CASSEGGTDTQYF	TGTGCCAGCAGTGAGGGGGGGACAGATACGCAGTATTTT
TRBJ1-4	.	TRBV5-1	few	CASSLSRTTNEKLFF	TGCGCCAGCAGCTTGTCCAGAACAACTAATGAAAAACTGTTTTTT
TRBJ2-7	TRBD2	TRBV5-4	.	CASSLDSGRVIEQYF	TGTGCCAGCAGCTTGGACAGCGGGAGGGTAATCGAGCAGTACTTC
TRBJ2-3	TRBD2	TRBV6-4	.	CASSRAGGTDTQYF	TGTGCCAGCAGCAGAGCGGGAGGGACCGATACGCAGTATTTT
TRBJ1-5	.	TRBV6-1	.	CASSDSMNQPQHF	TGTGCCAGCAGTGATAGTATGAATCAGCCCCAGCATTTT
TRBJ2-5	.	TRBV6-5	once	CASSRLVQETQYF	TGTGCCAGCAGCCGACTAGTCCAAGAGACCCAGTACTTC
TRBJ1-1	TRBD1	TRBV6-5	.	CASRVTGGMNTEAFF	TGTGCCAGCAGGGTGACAGGGGGGATGAACACTGAAGCTTTCTTT
TRBJ1-2	TRBD1	TRBV5-4	.	CASSLGGTGGVVNGYTF	TGTGCCAGCAGCTTGGGAGGGACAGGGGGCGTAGTTAATGGCTACACCTTC
TRBJ2-2	.	TRBV19	.	CASIGTSNTGELFF	TGTGCCAGTATCGGGACAAGTAACACCGGGGAGCTGTTTTTT
TRBJ2-5	TRBD2	TRBV5-8	.	CASSLAGGGRNQETQYF	TGTGCCAGCAGCTTGGCCGGTGGCGGGAGGAACCAAGAGACCCAGTACTTC
TRBJ2-2	TRBD2	TRBV13	.	CASSLEGGTGELFF	TGTGCCAGCAGCTTAGAGGGAGGGACCGGGGAGCTGTTTTTT
TRBJ1-2	.	TRBV6-1	.	CATSPTRVDGYTF	TGTGCCACCTCCCCCACGCGTGTCGATGGCTACACCTTC
TRBJ2-3	TRBD1	TRBV7-2	.	CASRWGTGSTDTQYF	TGTGCCAGCAGGTGGGGGACAGGAAGCACAGATACGCAGTATTTT
TRBJ2-3	.	TRBV18	.	CASSPTDFTDTQYF	TGTGCCAGCTCACCAACGGACTTCACAGATACGCAGTATTTT
TRBJ2-3	TRBD2	TRBV5-1	.	CASSRGGQADTQYF	TGCGCCAGCAGCCGGGGGGGTCAAGCAGATACGCAGTATTTT
TRBJ1-1	.	TRBV5-1	.	CASSFDRRVAEAFF	TGCGCCAGCAGCTTCGACAGGCGAGTGGCTGAAGCTTTCTTT
TRBJ2-7	TRBD2	TRBV2	.	CASSRLAGETAPYEQYF	TGTGCCAGCAGTCGACTAGCGGGAGAAACGGCACCCTACGAGCAGTACTTC
TRBJ1-2	.	TRBV21-1	.	CASSPGQGRDYGYTF	TGTGCCAGCAGCCCGGGACAGGGGAGGGACTATGGCTACACCTTC
TRBJ2-1	TRBD2	TRBV27	.	CASSPGTSVRGEQFF	TGTGCCAGCAGTCCCGGGACTAGCGTTAGGGGTGAGCAGTTCTTC
TRBJ2-7	TRBD2	TRBV7-2	.	CASSPWLWEGQSHEQYF	TGTGCCAGCAGCCCTTGGCTTTGGGAGGGCCAGAGTCACGAGCAGTACTTC
TRBJ2-2	.	TRBV27	few	CASSLRLYTGELFF	TGTGCCAGCAGTCTGAGATTGTACACCGGGGAGCTGTTTTTT
TRBJ2-7	TRBD2	TRBV10-2	few	CASSPGLAGGPREQYF	TGCGCCAGCAGTCCGGGACTAGCGGGAGGGCCGCGGGAGCAGTACTTC
TRBJ1-2	TRBD1	TRBV7-2	.	CASSLVTGDRGGYTF	TGTGCCAGCAGCTTAGTAACAGGGGATAGGGGTGGCTACACCTTC
TRBJ1-5	.	TRBV7-9	.	CASSSPDSENQPQHF	TGTGCCAGCAGTTCGCCAGACAGTGAGAATCAGCCCCAGCATTTT
TRBJ1-2	.	TRBV6-1	.	CASSGYDRNYYGYTF	TGTGCCAGCAGTGGGTACGACAGAAATTACTATGGCTACACCTTC